This TCR beta chain is from a study of neoadjuvant anti-PD-1 for oral cavity cancer. Across the whole study: Non-progressing patients received a fourth nivolumab dose near day 43, then surgery on days 50-56.

Only in-frame clones appear in the TCRdb table, and some are missing; sequencing was by immunoSEQ multiplex PCR. The table shows about 9,600 clones, with 66% occurring only once. Stated time point: after neoadjuvant nivolumab, at surgical resection. The germline V gene encodes CDR1 SGHRS and CDR2 YFSETQ. V was pared by 4 bases and J by 3 bases, with 12 bases between. The CDR3 runs 14 residues. This sequence originates from a person between 35 and 79 years old with oral cavity squamous cell carcinoma. The sequences come from PBMCs, collected after nivolumab (anti-PD-1) treatment. The rearrangement uses TRBV5-1 and TRBJ2-3; D unresolved. For the CDR3, the DNA is TGCGCCAGCAGCCCGGATCCTGTGACAGATACGCAGTATTTT. Residues: CASSPDPVTDTQYF.